This is a list of T cell receptor beta chains from one sample in a study of blood T cell repertoires in COVID-19. The repertoire was sequenced with immunoSEQ multiplex PCR; TCRdb's copy has only in-frame clones and lacks some. The top ten hold roughly 7.3% of the sample, which has about 480,000 clones, around 90% seen once. The sequenced sample consisted of peripheral blood. These receptors were obtained from a woman aged 45-60 years with COVID-19, enrolled during active disease. Both conserved end residues are part of each CDR3. D genes are given only for firm matches. Rows may omit the clone size; those that give it use once, few, many or a size class.

.	TRBD1	TRBV18	TRBJ1-1	TGTGCCAGCTCAACTTTCGGACAGGGTGGGTCTGAAGCTTTCTTT	CASSTFGQGGSEAFF
.	.	TRBV12-3/TRBV12-4	TRBJ1-2	TGTGCCAGCAGTTCGAGGGTAGGTGGCTACACCTTC	CASSSRVGGYTF
.	.	TRBV3-1/TRBV3-2	TRBJ2-1	TGTGCCAGCAGCCACAGCCGCGGGGCAGCCTCCTACAATGAGCAGTTCTTC	CASSHSRGAASYNEQFF
.	.	TRBV27	TRBJ2-3	TGTGCCAGCAGTCATAGCGGAAGCACAGATACGCAGTATTTT	CASSHSGSTDTQYF
.	.	TRBV15	TRBJ1-1	TGTGCCACCAGCAGAGATAAATTTTCCAGTGTAATGAACACTGAAGCTTTCTTT	CATSRDKFSSVMNTEAFF
.	TRBD1	TRBV7-2	TRBJ1-1	TGTGCCAGCAGCTTCCGGACAGGGGACACTGAAGCTTTCTTT	CASSFRTGDTEAFF
.	.	TRBV19	TRBJ1-5	TGTGGAAGCGGGGTGGATCAGCCCCAGCATTTT	CGSGVDQPQHF
.	TRBD1	TRBV7-9	TRBJ2-3	TGTGCCAGCTACAGGGGGAGCACAGATACGCAGTATTTT	CASYRGSTDTQYF
.	.	TRBV6-6	TRBJ2-7	TGTGCCAGCAGTCCGGGGGGCCGCTACGAGCAGTACTTC	CASSPGGRYEQYF
once	TRBD2	TRBV5-1	TRBJ2-1	TGCGCCAGCAGCCCGGGACTAGTACTGAACAATGAGCAGTTCTTC	CASSPGLVLNNEQFF
.	.	TRBV24-1	TRBJ1-4	TGTGCCACCAGCTCGACTACCTCAAGGGAAAAACTGTTTTTT	CATSSTTSREKLFF
.	.	TRBV4-2	TRBJ1-1	TGTGCCAGCAGCCAAGAGGGGCGTGTGGGAAGTGAAGCTTTCTTT	CASSQEGRVGSEAFF
.	.	TRBV9	TRBJ1-6	TGTGCCAGCACAGGCGTTCATAATTCACCCCTCCACTTT	CASTGVHNSPLHF
.	TRBD2	TRBV9	TRBJ2-2	TGTGCCAGCAGCGTACTCAGCGGGGGAGCGACGGGGGAGCTGTTTTTT	CASSVLSGGATGELFF
.	TRBD1	TRBV5-1	TRBJ1-1	TGCGCCAGCAGCTTGGTCGCGGACAGGCGCCTGAACACTGAAGCTTTCTTT	CASSLVADRRLNTEAFF
.	TRBD1	TRBV19	TRBJ1-6	TGTGCCAGTAAAGGACAGGGTGTCGATAATTCACCCCTCCACTTT	CASKGQGVDNSPLHF
.	TRBD1	TRBV6-2/TRBV6-3	TRBJ2-5	TGTGCCAGCAGTGGGGACAGGGCCTCCTGGGAGACCCAGTACTTC	CASSGDRASWETQYF
few	.	TRBV3-1/TRBV3-2	TRBJ1-4	TGTGCCAGCAGCCGGTCGGACCTCGGAGGGGAAAAACTGTTTTTT	CASSRSDLGGEKLFF
.	TRBD1	TRBV7-9	TRBJ2-3	TGTGCCAGCAGCTTAGCAGGGGGCCGGGATACGCAGTATTTT	CASSLAGGRDTQYF
.	TRBD2	TRBV4-2	TRBJ2-1	TGTGCCAGCAGCCAAGTTCTAGCGGGGGGGTTTGTTGAGCAGTTCTTC	CASSQVLAGGFVEQFF